What follows are 15 T cell receptor beta chains derived from one specimen sequenced in a study of T cell changes during pregnancy in multiple sclerosis (dated by TCRdb to between 2018 and 2021). Library construction relied on the immunoSEQ multiplex PCR assay. In its TCRdb copy, this immuneACCESS table keeps in-frame sequences only and misses some clones. Where compared with another copy, unresolved V genes explain less than half of these, and the others have no known cause. This sample comprises over 70,000 clones, approximately 90% of them detected only once. Of the sample, about 1.5% is held by the ten largest clones. The material sequenced was peripheral blood, taken in the first trimester of pregnancy. The source is a female donor in good health, enrolled as a control in a pregnancy study.

The chain links TRBV29-1 to TRBJ2-7, with a weak D call TRBD1 (6 bases). The V gene's germline CDR1 is SQVTM and CDR2 ANQGSEA. V lost 0 bases, J lost 9 bases, and 21 bases lay in between. The length of the CDR3 is 15 residues. The CDR3 reads CSVEDPDSPISGQYF. As DNA, the CDR3 is TGCAGCGTTGAAGACCCGGACAGCCCAATTAGTGGGCAGTACTTC.

The V call is TRBV13, the J call TRBJ2-3; 10 positions match TRBD2. Germline lookup yields CDR1 PRHDT and CDR2 FYEKMQ (reference sequence). The CDR3 runs 16 residues. With 5 bases clipped from V and 3 bases from J, the junction kept 8 bases outside the gene matches. The CDR3 sequence is CASSKRAGGSTDTQYF. The CDR3 coding sequence is TGTGCCAGCAGCAAAAGAGCGGGAGGGAGTACAGATACGCAGTATTTT.

The V call is TRBV19, the J call TRBJ2-6; 8 bases match TRBD2. The CDR3 totals 15 residues. Per the germline V gene, CDR1 is LNHDA and CDR2 is SQIVND (reference sequence). Trimming at V came to 4 bases and at J to 11 bases, leaving 10 bases not matched to a gene. The CDR3 sequence is CASSRVAGFFDVLTF. In DNA form, the CDR3 reads TGTGCCAGTAGTAGAGTAGCGGGATTCTTCGACGTCCTGACTTTC.

CDR3: CATRQGANEQFF. The CDR3 DNA sequence: TGTGCCACCAGACAGGGGGCGAATGAGCAGTTCTTC. The V and J genes are TRBV11-2 and TRBJ2-1; TRBD1 matches at 10 bases. V was clipped by 10 bases and J by 7 bases; unmatched bases: 4. Per the germline V gene, CDR1 is SGHAT and CDR2 is FQNNGV. The CDR3 loop spans 12 amino acids.

This chain links TRBV5-8 with TRBJ1-5, with TRBD1 matching over 10 bases. J was trimmed by 4 bases and V by 0 bases; bases with no gene match: 7. The CDR3 totals 17 residues. Germline CDR1 is SGHTS and CDR2 is YDEGEE. In DNA form, the CDR3 reads TGTGCCAGCAGCTTGGAGACAGGGGGCGAGTTGAATCAGCCCCAGCATTTT. Its translation: CASSLETGGELNQPQHF.

The chain combines TRBV5-1 with TRBJ2-5; TRBD1 matches 9 bases. The V gene end was trimmed by 0 bases and the J gene end by 3 bases; junction bases not matched to a gene: 3. The V gene's germline CDR1 is SGHRS and CDR2 YFSETQ. The CDR3 is 15 residues long. The CDR3: CASSLGQGVKETQYF. CDR3 nucleotides: TGCGCCAGCAGCTTGGGACAGGGGGTGAAAGAGACCCAGTACTTC. Supplemented by reference TRBV5-1 and TRBJ2-5, the full variable domain reads KAGVTQTPRYLIKTRGQQVTLSCSPISGHRSVSWYQQTPGQGLQFLFEYFSETQRNKGNFPGRFSGRQFSNSRSEMNVSTLELGDSALYLCASSLGQGVKETQYFGPGTRLLVL.

J is TRBJ2-7 and V is TRBV7-8, with D perhaps matching TRBD2 (6 bases). V lost 5 bases and J 5 bases, leaving 19 bases between the germline ends. Germline CDR1 is SGHVS and CDR2 is FQNEAQ. The CDR3 length is 15 residues. The CDR3 nucleotides are TGTGCCAGCAGCCGCCCTGTCGGGGGACGTAACGAGCAGTACTTC. Residues: CASSRPVGGRNEQYF.

The rearrangement joins TRBV6-5 to TRBJ2-3; D remains ambiguous. V gave up 1 base and J gave up 2 bases, with 13 bases separating them. This CDR3 region has 16 residues. In germline, CDR1 is MNHEY, CDR2 SVGAGI. CDR3: CASSYYPKLYTDTQYF. The CDR3, as DNA: TGTGCCAGCAGTTACTACCCTAAGCTGTACACAGATACGCAGTATTTT.

This chain uses TRBV28 with TRBJ2-7, with a possible D match to TRBD1 (5 bases). CDR1 MDHEN and CDR2 SYDVKM come from the germline V gene. CDR3 length: 13 amino acids. V lost 6 bases to trimming and J lost 3 bases, with 12 bases between them. In DNA, the CDR3 is TGTGCCAGCAGCCGAGACAGATACTACGAGCAGTACTTC. Encoded protein: CASSRDRYYEQYF.

V and J are TRBV30 and TRBJ2-5, with a possible D match to TRBD1 (6 bases). CDR3 length: 15 residues. Trimming cost V 8 bases and J 4 bases, with 23 bases left between them. Germline CDR1 is GTSNPN and CDR2 is SVGIG (reference sequence). CDR3 nucleotide sequence: TGTGCCGGAGACCGGGGCGCCCGAGGGGGAGAGACCCAGTACTTC. Protein product: CAGDRGARGGETQYF. The whole variable domain, remainder taken from reference TRBV30 and TRBJ2-5, is SQTIHQWPATLVQPVGSPLSLECTVEGTSNPNLYWYRQAAGRGLQLLFYSVGIGQISSEVPQNLSASRPQDRQFILSSKKLLLSDSGFYLCAGDRGARGGETQYFGPGTRLLVL.

This clone was observed a single time. The chain carries TRBV30 and TRBJ2-3, with 9 bases matching TRBD1. CDR1 GTSNPN and CDR2 SVGIG come from the germline V gene (reference sequence). CDR3 length equals 10 residues. V lost 5 bases and J lost 11; bases outside the gene matches: 2. The CDR3 is CAWGTGQQYF. The DNA for the CDR3 is TGTGCCTGGGGGACAGGGCAGCAGTATTTT. Using reference TRBV30 and TRBJ2-3 for the parts outside the CDR3, the full variable domain is SQTIHQWPATLVQPVGSPLSLECTVEGTSNPNLYWYRQAAGRGLQLLFYSVGIGQISSEVPQNLSASRPQDRQFILSSKKLLLSDSGFYLCAWGTGQQYFGPGTRLTVL.

The chain employs TRBV7-9 and TRBJ2-3; TRBD2 might be the D (6 bases). This CDR3 is 15 amino acids long. CDR1 is SEHNR and CDR2 is FQNEAQ in the germline V gene (reference sequence). V was cut by 1 base and J by 2 bases, with 10 bases left in between. The CDR3 sequence is CASSLDRTNTDTQYF. The CDR3, as DNA: TGTGCCAGCAGCTTAGATCGGACTAACACAGATACGCAGTATTTT.

The CDR3 spells CASSAAGTGGSYEQYF. CDR3 DNA: TGTGCCAGCAGTGCGGCGGGGACAGGGGGGTCCTACGAGCAGTACTTC. V and J are TRBV6-1 and TRBJ2-7; 11 bases fit TRBD1. The germline gives CDR1 MNHNS, CDR2 SASEGT. The CDR3 is made up of 16 amino acids. Germline trimming cut 4 bases from V and 1 base from J; bases unmatched to any gene: 6.

This chain connects TRBV6-1 to TRBJ2-7, with TRBD2 identical over 7 bases. CDR1 and CDR2 from the germline V gene are MNHNS and SASEGT. The CDR3 spans 14 residues. V lost 5 bases and J lost 0; bases outside the gene matches: 4. CDR3 sequence: CASSKRGSSYEQYF. CDR3 nucleotide sequence: TGTGCCAGCAGTAAACGCGGGAGCTCCTACGAGCAGTACTTC.

The chain combines TRBV28 with TRBJ2-7; 9 nucleotides agree with TRBD1. In germline, CDR1 is MDHEN, CDR2 SYDVKM. This CDR3 has 14 residues. J was trimmed by 3 bases and V by 2 bases; bases with no gene match: 2. For the CDR3, the DNA is TGTGCCAGCAGTTTAACAGGGGGCAGCTACGAGCAGTACTTC. Protein sequence: CASSLTGGSYEQYF. Supplemented by reference TRBV28 and TRBJ2-7, the full variable domain reads DVKVTQSSRYLVKRTGEKVFLECVQDMDHENMFWYRQDPGLGLRLIYFSYDVKMKEKGDIPEGYSVSREKKERFSLILESASTNQTSMYLCASSLTGGSYEQYFGPGTRLTVT.